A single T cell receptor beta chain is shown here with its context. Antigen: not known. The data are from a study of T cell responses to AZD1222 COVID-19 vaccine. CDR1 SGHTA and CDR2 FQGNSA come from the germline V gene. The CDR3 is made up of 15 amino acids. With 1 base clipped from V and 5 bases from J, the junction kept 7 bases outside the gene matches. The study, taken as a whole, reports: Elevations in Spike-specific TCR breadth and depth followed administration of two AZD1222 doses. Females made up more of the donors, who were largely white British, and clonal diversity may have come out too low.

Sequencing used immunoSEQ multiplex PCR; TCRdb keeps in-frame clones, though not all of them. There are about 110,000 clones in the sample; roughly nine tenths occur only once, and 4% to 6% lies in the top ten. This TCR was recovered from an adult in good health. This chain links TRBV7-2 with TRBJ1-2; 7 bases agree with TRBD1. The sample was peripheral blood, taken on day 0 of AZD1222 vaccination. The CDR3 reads CASSLEGASRYGYTF. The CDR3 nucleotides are TGTGCCAGCAGCTTAGAGGGGGCCTCCCGTTATGGCTACACCTTC.